This entry lists 15 T cell receptor beta chains sequenced from one sample in a study of CD8 T cells in Susac syndrome. Reverse transcription used about 0.45 to 1 ug RNA and random hexamers. Each CDR3 protein is one row after TCRdb ran MiXCR on the immunoSEQ multiplex PCR reads. The sample includes 100,000 to 150,000 distinct CDR3 sequences, around 95% of them seen just once. Sequencing was performed on CD4+ T cells from PBMCs. The source of these receptors is a human donor in good health.

V is TRBV25-1 and J is TRBJ1-1; possible D gene TRBD1, 6 bases. Trimming shortened V by 2 bases and J by 4 bases, and 11 bases separated the two germline ends. The germline V gene encodes CDR1 MGHDK and CDR2 SYGVNS. This CDR3 has 14 amino acids. The CDR3 DNA reads TGTGCCAGCAGTGAACGGCGGGGGGCCACTGAAGCTTTCTTT. The encoded protein is CASSERRGATEAFF.

The CDR3 DNA follows: TGTGCCAGCAGCCATGAAAGCTGGACCGGGGAGCTGTTTTTT. It encodes CASSHESWTGELFF. The chain recombines TRBV7-9 with TRBJ2-2; D uncertain. The V gene's germline CDR1 is SEHNR and CDR2 FQNEAQ (reference sequence). Trimming shortened V by 5 bases and J by 5 bases, and 12 bases separated the two germline ends. The CDR3 spans 14 residues.

The genes are TRBV6-1 and TRBJ1-2; TRBD1 matches at 8 bases. The CDR3 length is 12 residues. Trimming cost V 6 bases and J 8 bases; bases outside gene matches: 5. Germline loops: CDR1 MNHNS, CDR2 SASEGT. The CDR3 nucleotides are TGTGCCAGCAGGGACAGGGTTGGGGGCTACACCTTC. This gives the protein CASRDRVGGYTF.

This chain joins TRBV9 and TRBJ2-1; no firm D call. V was clipped by 0 bases and J by 5 bases, with 6 bases between them. The CDR3 is made up of 13 amino acids. Per the germline V gene, CDR1 is SGDLS and CDR2 is YYNGEE. CDR3 loop: CASSVVPDNEQFF. The CDR3 region has the DNA TGTGCCAGCAGCGTAGTCCCGGACAATGAGCAGTTCTTC.

The chain links TRBV2 to TRBJ2-1, with 7 bases aligning to TRBD2. The CDR3 length is 15 residues. The junction had 11 bases not matched to a gene; V was cut back by 5 bases and J by 7 bases. Looked up from germline, CDR1 is SNHLY and CDR2 is FYNNEI. The chain's CDR3 is CASSLRDYPGNEQFF. The CDR3 bases are TGTGCCAGCAGTCTCCGGGACTACCCGGGGAATGAGCAGTTCTTC.

This chain joins TRBV20-1 and TRBJ2-7; D is unclear. Germline V CDR1 and CDR2: DFQATT, SNEGSKA (reference sequence). The CDR3 is 12 residues long. V dropped 6 bases and J dropped 3 bases, with 12 bases sitting between them. The CDR3: CSALYGDYEQYF. As DNA, the CDR3 is TGCAGTGCCCTCTATGGGGACTACGAGCAGTACTTC.

The chain combines TRBV20-1 with TRBJ2-3; 15 nucleotides align to TRBD2. The CDR3 runs to 15 residues. Germline V CDR1 and CDR2: DFQATT, SNEGSKA (reference sequence). V was pared by 6 bases and J by 2 bases, with 3 bases of the junction left unmatched. The CDR3 sequence is CSAGLAGGHTDTQYF. In nucleotides, the CDR3 is TGCAGTGCCGGACTAGCGGGAGGGCACACAGATACGCAGTATTTT.

V is TRBV7-9 and J is TRBJ2-3; TRBD1 aligns across 8 bases. The CDR3 totals 12 residues. Germline CDR1 SEHNR, CDR2 FQNEAQ (reference sequence). J gave up 11 bases and V 4 bases, and 5 bases lay outside the gene matches. CDR3 in amino acids: CASSSGQGLQYF. In DNA form, the CDR3 reads TGTGCCAGCAGCTCTGGACAGGGCCTGCAGTATTTT.

The rearrangement uses TRBV2 and TRBJ2-6; D tentatively fits TRBD1 or TRBD2 (6 bases each). The germline V and J ends were trimmed by 7 bases and 2 bases, with 9 bases remaining between them. Germline CDR1 reads SNHLY; CDR2 reads FYNNEI. The CDR3 sequence is 14 residues long. The CDR3 loop is CASIRGPGANVLTF. The CDR3 DNA reads as TGTGCCAGCATTCGGGGGCCTGGGGCCAACGTCCTGACTTTC. Full variable domain (outside the CDR3, taken from reference TRBV2 and TRBJ2-6): EPEVTQTPSHQVTQMGQEVILRCVPISNHLYFYWYRQILGQKVEFLVSFYNNEISEKSEIFDDQFSVERPDGSNFTLKIRSTKLEDSAMYFCASIRGPGANVLTFGAGSRLTVL.

The chain joins TRBV6-5 to TRBJ2-7, with D uncertain. V lost 2 bases to trimming and J lost 5 bases, with 25 bases between them. The CDR3 loop spans 18 amino acids. Germline V gene data show CDR1 as MNHEY and CDR2 as SVGAGI. CDR3 in DNA: TGTGCCAGCAGTTACACGTATAGGAATCCCTTTAGTCCGCACGAGCAGTACTTC. Amino acid sequence: CASSYTYRNPFSPHEQYF.

The V gene is TRBV21-1, the J gene TRBJ1-4; TRBD1 is the table's D call, not checked against the DNA. TRBV21-1 represents a pseudogene. The CDR3 runs 17 residues. The CDR3: CASSKTRSGQENEKLFF. DNA of the CDR3: TGTGCCAGCAGCAAGACCCGGTCGGGACAGGAAAATGAAAAACTGTTTTTT.

Only one count was recorded for this clonotype. The chain employs TRBV9 and TRBJ2-3; D is possibly TRBD2 (6 bases). Germline values: CDR1 SGDLS, CDR2 YYNGEE. This CDR3 has 16 amino acids. The ends were cut back, 4 bases at V and 2 bases at J, with 17 bases in the middle. The CDR3: CASSSRPLANTDTQYF. For the CDR3, the DNA is TGTGCCAGCAGCTCCCGCCCCCTAGCGAACACAGATACGCAGTATTTT.

The chain couples TRBV4-1 to TRBJ1-5; D possibly corresponds to TRBD1 (6 bases). The CDR3 covers 17 residues. V dropped 4 bases and J dropped 5 bases, with 21 bases sitting between them. Germline V gene data show CDR1 as MGHRA and CDR2 as YSYEKL. Here the CDR3 reads CASSPGLGAGEDQPQHF. The CDR3 bases are TGCGCCAGCAGCCCAGGTTTAGGGGCAGGGGAAGATCAGCCCCAGCATTTT.

The chain carries TRBV5-1 and TRBJ2-1; 9 nucleotides match TRBD2. The CDR3 has 15 residues. V was clipped by 0 bases and J by 2 bases; unmatched bases: 0. Germline CDR1 is SGHRS and CDR2 is YFSETQ. The CDR3 region is CASSLVAGAYNEQFF. The CDR3 DNA is TGCGCCAGCAGCTTGGTAGCGGGAGCCTACAATGAGCAGTTCTTC.

CDR3 sequence: CASSQVPYGYTF. The CDR3 nucleotides are TGTGCCAGCAGCCAAGTTCCTTATGGCTACACCTTC. The V gene is TRBV14, the J gene TRBJ1-2; D remains ambiguous. The V end was cut by 1 base, the J end by 5 bases, with 5 bases between. From germline, CDR1 is SGHDN and CDR2 FVKESK. The CDR3 sequence is 12 residues long.